One and the same sample provided the 2 T cell receptor beta chains below, sequenced in a study of blood T cells in healthy people across ages. With a J-beta primer mix and a sample-barcoded 5' primer, a second PCR ran about 7 to 12 cycles. TCRdb analysed the 5' RACE reads with MiXCR anew, one entry per CDR3 protein. The sample holds some 1.6 million distinct CDR3 sequences, roughly a third seen once. The sequencing sample was made of blood. Receptors were obtained from a woman in her twenties or thirties in good health.

This clonotype occurred a few times. J is TRBJ2-3 and V is TRBV9, with a possible D match to TRBD2 (5 bases). The CDR3 has 15 residues. CDR1 and CDR2 (germline): SGDLS, YYNGEE. Trimming stripped 2 bases from V and 2 bases from J, with 12 bases between. The CDR3 sequence: CASSVDPRVTDTQYF. CDR3 DNA: TGTGCCAGCAGCGTGGACCCGCGGGTCACAGATACGCAGTATTTT.

The V call is TRBV5-6, the J call TRBJ2-7; TRBD2 matches at 12 bases. The V gene's germline CDR1 is SGHDT and CDR2 YYEEEE. The V and J ends lost 5 bases and 3 bases, in that order; junction bases with no gene match: 12. This CDR3 comprises 17 residues. The chain's CDR3 is CASSSGGTSGGIYEQYF. The CDR3 nucleotides read TGTGCCAGCAGTTCTGGCGGTACTAGCGGGGGGATCTACGAGCAGTACTTC. Full variable domain (missing parts from reference TRBV5-6 and TRBJ2-7): DAGVTQSPTHLIKTRGQQVTLRCSPKSGHDTVSWYQQALGQGPQFIFQYYEEEERQRGNFPDRFSGHQFPNYSSELNVNALLLGDSALYLCASSSGGTSGGIYEQYFGPGTRLTVT.